This is a list of T cell receptor beta chains from one sample in a study of T cells in Graves' hyperthyroidism and ophthalmopathy. TCRdb reanalysed the multiplex PCR reads using MiXCR and keeps one entry per CDR3 protein. This table has 300,000 to 450,000 distinct CDR3 sequences, roughly 14% appearing once. The specimen was blood. These receptors all stem from a man between 25 and 39 years old with Graves' hyperthyroidism that later progressed to Graves' ophthalmopathy. Both conserved end residues are part of each CDR3. Fields, in order: clone size, D gene, V gene, CDR3 protein. The D gene is left open where the match is weak. Clone size is shown for a subset of rows, as once, few, many or a class of expanded clone.

>many|.|TRBV12-3/TRBV12-4
CASSWGGAEAFF
>few|TRBD1|TRBV24-1
CATSDLEQGARGETQYF
>few|TRBD1|TRBV10-3
CAISGGQGRWETQYF
>many|TRBD1|TRBV11-2
CASSPRDSRSYNEQFF
>.|.|TRBV18
CASSQGRTGRGRDTQYF
>.|TRBD2|TRBV28
CASSPPRLTSGGYEQYF
>many|TRBD2|TRBV20-1
CSAPLAGVTDTQYF
>.|.|TRBV9
CASSPPGRTYEQYF
>many|.|TRBV5-1
CASSLEAGGGEQFF
>many|.|TRBV4-1
CASSLHSGNEQYF
>many|.|TRBV5-1
CASSVDKPPYSNQPQHF
>many|.|TRBV6-1
CASSEASGVDGYTF
>.|.|TRBV11-2
CASSSVAQWGETNYGYTF
>few|TRBD1|TRBV7-6
CASSPWTGSKEKLFF
>many|TRBD1|TRBV6-5
CASSYRDRGGYTF
>many|TRBD1|TRBV27
CASSYGSRDRGRTPDGYTF
>few|.|TRBV6-1
CASSDWRWAGNTEAFF
>.|.|TRBV29-1
CSVEVPGSFPNTQYF
>many|.|TRBV2
CASSESVLAEQYF
>.|TRBD2|TRBV7-9
CASSLPYIGTSGRRETQYF
>many|.|TRBV12-3/TRBV12-4
CASRGGTHSNSPLHF
>many|TRBD1|TRBV10-3
CASSRDRQNSNQPQHF
>many|.|TRBV12-3/TRBV12-4
CASSPHPRTNPGSYNEQFF
>many|.|TRBV12-5
CASGAAAGVMYEQYF
>many|TRBD1|TRBV6-1
CASDVLQGAEDTQYF
>many|.|TRBV20-1
CSARGGVVGQETQYF
>many|TRBD2|TRBV20-1
CSASGTSGGNTQYF